This T cell receptor (beta chain) came from a study of blood T cell repertoires in COVID-19. Background on the study: The United States, Italy and Spain were the sources of the acute and convalescent COVID-19 samples. Sources were T cells, B-cell-depleted T cells, or PBMCs; the material itself was cDNA or gDNA.

Methods used by the authors: Nucleated cell number was recorded as an estimate derived from reference gene primer amplification. Measured with immunoSEQ multiplex PCR; TCRdb has only the in-frame clones, and not every one. The DNA was the basis for D and trimming; V, J and clone size are from that table. This table has 150,000 to 200,000 clones, about 92% appearing once. Patients at the Seattle site were enrolled during active infection and followed longitudinally. Per germline, CDR1 SGHVS and CDR2 FQNEAQ. V was pared by 5 bases and J by 1 base, with 5 bases between. The CDR3 has 12 amino acids. Specimen: peripheral blood. The receptor was derived from a man aged 30 to 45 with COVID-19, enrolled during active disease. J is TRBJ1-1 and V is TRBV7-8; D is ambiguous. This CDR3 is CASSPRNTEAFF. The CDR3 DNA reads TGTGCCAGCAGCCCCCGGAACACTGAAGCTTTCTTT.